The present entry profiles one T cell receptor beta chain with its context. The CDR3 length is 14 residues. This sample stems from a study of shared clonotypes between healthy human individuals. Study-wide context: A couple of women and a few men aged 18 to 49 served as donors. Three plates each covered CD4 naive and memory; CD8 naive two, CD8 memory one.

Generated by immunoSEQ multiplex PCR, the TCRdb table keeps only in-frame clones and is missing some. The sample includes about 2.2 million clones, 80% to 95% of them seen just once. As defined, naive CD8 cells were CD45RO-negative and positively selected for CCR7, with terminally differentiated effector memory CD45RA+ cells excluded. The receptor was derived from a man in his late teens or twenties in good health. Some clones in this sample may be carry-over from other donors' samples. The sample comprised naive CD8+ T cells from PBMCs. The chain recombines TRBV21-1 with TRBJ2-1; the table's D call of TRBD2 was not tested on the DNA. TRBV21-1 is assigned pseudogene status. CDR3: CASSPRGGDNEQFF. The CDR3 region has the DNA TGTGCCAGCAGCCCTCGGGGGGGGGACAATGAGCAGTTCTTC.